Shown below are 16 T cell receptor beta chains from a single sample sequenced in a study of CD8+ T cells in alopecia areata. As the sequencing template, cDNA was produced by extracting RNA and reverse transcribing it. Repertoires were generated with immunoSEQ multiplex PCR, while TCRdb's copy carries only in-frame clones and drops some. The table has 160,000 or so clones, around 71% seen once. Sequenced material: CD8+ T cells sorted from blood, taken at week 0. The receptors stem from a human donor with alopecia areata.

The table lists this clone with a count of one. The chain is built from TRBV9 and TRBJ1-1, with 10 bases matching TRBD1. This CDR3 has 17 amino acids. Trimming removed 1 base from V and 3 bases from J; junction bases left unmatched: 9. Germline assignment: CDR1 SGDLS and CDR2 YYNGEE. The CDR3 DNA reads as TGTGCCAGCAGCGTACCCCAGACAGGGGGCGCGGACACTGAAGCTTTCTTT. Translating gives CASSVPQTGGADTEAFF.

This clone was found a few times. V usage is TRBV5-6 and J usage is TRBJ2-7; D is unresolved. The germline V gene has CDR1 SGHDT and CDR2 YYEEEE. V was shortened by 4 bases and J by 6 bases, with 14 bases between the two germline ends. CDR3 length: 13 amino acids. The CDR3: CASSDPRGFEQYF. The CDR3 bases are TGTGCCAGCAGCGACCCCCGAGGTTTCGAGCAGTACTTC.

CDR3 loop: CASSRSSAGANVLTF. Here the CDR3 DNA reads TGCGCCAGCAGCCGGAGCAGCGCCGGGGCCAACGTCCTGACTTTC. This sequence joins TRBV5-1 and TRBJ2-6; the D is unclear. CDR1 SGHRS and CDR2 YFSETQ come from the germline V gene. Trimming pared 4 bases from V and 4 bases from J, leaving 12 bases between. The CDR3 runs 15 residues.

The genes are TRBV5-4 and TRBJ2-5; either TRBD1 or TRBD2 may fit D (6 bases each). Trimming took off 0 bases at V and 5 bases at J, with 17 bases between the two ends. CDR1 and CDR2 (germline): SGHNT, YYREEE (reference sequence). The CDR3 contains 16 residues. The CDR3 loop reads CASSLVGGKERETQYF. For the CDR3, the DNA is TGTGCCAGCAGCTTGGTCGGGGGCAAGGAGAGGGAGACCCAGTACTTC. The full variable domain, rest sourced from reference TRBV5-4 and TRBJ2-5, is ETGVTQSPTHLIKTRGQQVTLRCSSQSGHNTVSWYQQALGQGPQFIFQYYREEENGRGNFPPRFSGLQFPNYSSELNVNALELDDSALYLCASSLVGGKERETQYFGPGTRLLVL.

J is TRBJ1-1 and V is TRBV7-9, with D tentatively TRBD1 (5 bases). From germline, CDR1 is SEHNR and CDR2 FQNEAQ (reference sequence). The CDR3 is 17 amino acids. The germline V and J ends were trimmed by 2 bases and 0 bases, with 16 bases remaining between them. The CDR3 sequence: CASSLMSLGEVNTEAFF. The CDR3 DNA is TGTGCCAGCAGCTTAATGTCTTTAGGGGAGGTGAACACTGAAGCTTTCTTT.

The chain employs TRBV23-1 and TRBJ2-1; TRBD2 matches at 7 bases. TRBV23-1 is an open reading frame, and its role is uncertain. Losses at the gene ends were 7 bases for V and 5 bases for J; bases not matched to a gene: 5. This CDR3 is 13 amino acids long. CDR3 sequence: CASIYSGDNEQFF. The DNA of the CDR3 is TGCGCCAGCATCTACAGCGGGGACAATGAGCAGTTCTTC.

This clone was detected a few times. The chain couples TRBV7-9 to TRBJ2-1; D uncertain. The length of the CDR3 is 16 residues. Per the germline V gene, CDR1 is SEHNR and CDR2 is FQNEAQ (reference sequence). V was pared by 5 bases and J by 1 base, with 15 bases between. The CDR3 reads CASSIGLGTSYNEQFF. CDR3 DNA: TGTGCCAGCAGCATCGGTTTGGGAACTTCCTACAATGAGCAGTTCTTC.

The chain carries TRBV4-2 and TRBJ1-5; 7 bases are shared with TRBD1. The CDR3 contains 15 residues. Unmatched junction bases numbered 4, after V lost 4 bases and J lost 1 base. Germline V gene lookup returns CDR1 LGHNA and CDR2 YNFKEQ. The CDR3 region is CASSRQTGSNQPQHF. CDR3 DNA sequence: TGTGCCAGCAGCCGTCAGACAGGGAGCAATCAGCCCCAGCATTTT.

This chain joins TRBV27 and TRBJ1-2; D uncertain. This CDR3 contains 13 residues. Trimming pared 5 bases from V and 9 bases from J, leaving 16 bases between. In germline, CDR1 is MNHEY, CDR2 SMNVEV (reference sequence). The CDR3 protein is CASSPRFERSYTF. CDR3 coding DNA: TGTGCCAGCAGTCCCCGTTTCGAGCGCAGCTACACCTTC.

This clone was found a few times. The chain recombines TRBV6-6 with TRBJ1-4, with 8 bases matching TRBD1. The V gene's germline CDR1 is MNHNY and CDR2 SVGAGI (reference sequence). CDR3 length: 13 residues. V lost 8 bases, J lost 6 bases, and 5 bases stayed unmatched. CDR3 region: CASRDRTYEKLFF. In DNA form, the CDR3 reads TGTGCCAGCCGGGACAGGACATATGAAAAACTGTTTTTT.

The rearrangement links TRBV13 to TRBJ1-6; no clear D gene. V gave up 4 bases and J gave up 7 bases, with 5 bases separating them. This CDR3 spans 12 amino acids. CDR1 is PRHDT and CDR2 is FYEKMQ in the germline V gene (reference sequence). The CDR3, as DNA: TGTGCCAGCAGCTCGAGGAATTCACCCCTCCACTTT. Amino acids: CASSSRNSPLHF.

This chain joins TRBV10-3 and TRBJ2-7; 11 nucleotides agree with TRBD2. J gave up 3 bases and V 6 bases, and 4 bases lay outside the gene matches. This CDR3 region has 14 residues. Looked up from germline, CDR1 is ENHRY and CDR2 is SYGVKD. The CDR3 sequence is CAISPGTSGYEQYF. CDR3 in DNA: TGTGCCATCAGCCCCGGGACTAGCGGCTACGAGCAGTACTTC.

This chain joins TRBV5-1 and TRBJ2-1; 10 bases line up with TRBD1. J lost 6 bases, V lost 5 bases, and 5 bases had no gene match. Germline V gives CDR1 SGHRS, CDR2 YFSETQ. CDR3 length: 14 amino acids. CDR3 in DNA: TGCGCCAGCAGTGCCGGGACAGGGGCCAATGAGCAGTTCTTC. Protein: CASSAGTGANEQFF. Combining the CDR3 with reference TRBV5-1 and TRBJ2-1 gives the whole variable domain KAGVTQTPRYLIKTRGQQVTLSCSPISGHRSVSWYQQTPGQGLQFLFEYFSETQRNKGNFPGRFSGRQFSNSRSEMNVSTLELGDSALYLCASSAGTGANEQFFGPGTRLTVL.

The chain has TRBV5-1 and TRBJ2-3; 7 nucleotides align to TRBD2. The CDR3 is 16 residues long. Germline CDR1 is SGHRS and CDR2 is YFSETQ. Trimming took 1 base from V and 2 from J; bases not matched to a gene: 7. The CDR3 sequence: CASSLYETSFTDTQYF. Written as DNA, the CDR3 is TGCGCCAGCAGCTTGTATGAGACTAGCTTCACAGATACGCAGTATTTT.

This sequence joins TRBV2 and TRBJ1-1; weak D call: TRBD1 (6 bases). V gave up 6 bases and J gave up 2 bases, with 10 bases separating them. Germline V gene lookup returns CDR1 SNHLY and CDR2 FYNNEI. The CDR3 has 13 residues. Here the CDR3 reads CASRDRSNTEAFF. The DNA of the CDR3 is TGTGCCAGCAGGGACAGATCAAACACTGAAGCTTTCTTT.

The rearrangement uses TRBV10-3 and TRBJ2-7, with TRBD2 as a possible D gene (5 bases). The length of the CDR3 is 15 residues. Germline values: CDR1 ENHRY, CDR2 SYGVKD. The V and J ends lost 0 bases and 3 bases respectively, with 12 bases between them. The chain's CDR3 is CAISESLANVYEQYF. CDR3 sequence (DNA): TGTGCCATCAGTGAGTCGCTAGCAAACGTCTACGAGCAGTACTTC.